The 6 T cell receptor beta chains below were found in one sample sequenced in a study of CD4 T cells in relation to SARS-CoV-2 and coronaviruses. TCRdb's table, derived via immunoSEQ multiplex PCR, lists solely in-frame clones and lacks some. The sample yields about 36,000 clones, 65% to 80% seen once. Their cognate antigens are unknown. The sample comprised memory CD4+ T cells from PBMCs, cultured in vitro. The receptors were sampled from an adult with COVID-19.

This sequence joins TRBV19 and TRBJ2-5; D is possibly TRBD1 (6 bases). Deletions cut 5 bases from V and 2 bases from J, with 15 bases between. This CDR3 is built from 15 residues. Germline values: CDR1 LNHDA, CDR2 SQIVND (reference sequence). CDR3 sequence: CASSVQGWDQETQYF. The DNA of the CDR3 is TGTGCCAGTAGTGTCCAGGGGTGGGATCAAGAGACCCAGTACTTC. Drawing the rest from reference TRBV19 and TRBJ2-5, the complete variable domain is DGGITQSPKYLFRKEGQNVTLSCEQNLNHDAMYWYRQDPGQGLRLIYYSQIVNDFQKGDIAEGYSVSREKKESFPLTVTSAQKNPTAFYLCASSVQGWDQETQYFGPGTRLLVL.

The V call is TRBV28, the J call TRBJ2-7; either TRBD1 or TRBD2 may fit D (5 bases each). Germline CDR1 reads MDHEN; CDR2 reads SYDVKM. The CDR3 extends over 15 amino acids. V was clipped by 6 bases and J by 0 bases, with 15 bases between them. The CDR3 loop reads CASSPGSLSSYEQYF. CDR3 nucleotides: TGTGCCAGCAGCCCAGGGAGCCTGAGCTCCTACGAGCAGTACTTC. Drawing the rest from reference TRBV28 and TRBJ2-7, the complete variable domain is DVKVTQSSRYLVKRTGEKVFLECVQDMDHENMFWYRQDPGLGLRLIYFSYDVKMKEKGDIPEGYSVSREKKERFSLILESASTNQTSMYLCASSPGSLSSYEQYFGPGTRLTVT.

This clone was observed once. The V call is TRBV24-1, the J call TRBJ1-5; D is undetermined. Germline CDR1 and CDR2: KGHDR and SFDVKD. Deletions cut 2 bases from V and 2 bases from J, with 9 bases between. The CDR3 runs 15 residues. The CDR3 region has the DNA TGTGCCACCAGTGATTCTAGGAAAGGCAATCAGCCCCAGCATTTT. Its translation is CATSDSRKGNQPQHF.

A few counts support this clone. The V call is TRBV7-3, the J call TRBJ2-1, with D possibly being TRBD1 or TRBD2 (5 bases each). V lost 3 bases, J lost 9 bases, and 27 bases lay in between. Germline values: CDR1 SGHTA, CDR2 FQGTGA. CDR3 length: 18 residues. The CDR3 region has the DNA TGTGCCAGCAGCTTCGACGTTGGGGTGGGGACCGGTCGTGGTGAGCAGTTCTTC. Protein: CASSFDVGVGTGRGEQFF.

The sample holds one count of this clone. This sequence joins TRBV28 and TRBJ1-6, with D possibly TRBD1 on 5 matching bases. Looked up from germline, CDR1 is MDHEN and CDR2 is SYDVKM. Deletions cut 2 bases from V and 10 bases from J, with 12 bases between. There are 14 residues in the CDR3. CDR3 amino acids: CASSLNQGFSPLHF. CDR3 nucleotides: TGTGCCAGCAGTTTAAATCAGGGATTCTCACCCCTCCACTTT.

This chain links TRBV27 with TRBJ2-2, with D possibly matching TRBD2 (5 bases). V lost 6 bases and J 9 bases, leaving 17 bases between the germline ends. The germline V gene encodes CDR1 MNHEY and CDR2 SMNVEV (reference sequence). CDR3 length: 14 residues. The CDR3 loop reads CASREERIGRELFF. The CDR3, as DNA: TGTGCCAGCAGAGAGGAGCGGATAGGCAGGGAGCTGTTTTTT.